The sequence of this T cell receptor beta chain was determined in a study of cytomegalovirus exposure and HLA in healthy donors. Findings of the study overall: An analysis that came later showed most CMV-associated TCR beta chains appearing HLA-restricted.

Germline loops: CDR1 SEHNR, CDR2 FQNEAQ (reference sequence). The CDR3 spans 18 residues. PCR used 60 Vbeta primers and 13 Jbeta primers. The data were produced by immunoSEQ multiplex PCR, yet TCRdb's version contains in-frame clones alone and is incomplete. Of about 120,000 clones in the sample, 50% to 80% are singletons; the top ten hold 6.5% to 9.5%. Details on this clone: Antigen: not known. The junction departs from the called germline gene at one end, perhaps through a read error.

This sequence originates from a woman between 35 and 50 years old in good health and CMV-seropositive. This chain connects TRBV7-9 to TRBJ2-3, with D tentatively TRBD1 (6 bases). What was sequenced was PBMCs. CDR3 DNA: TGTGCCAGCAGCTTCGCGCAGACCCGGGACAAGTACACAGATATGCAGTATTTT. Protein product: CASSFAQTRDKYTDMQYF. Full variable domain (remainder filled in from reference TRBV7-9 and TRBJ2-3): DTGVSQNPRHKITKRGQNVTFRCDPISEHNRLYWYRQTLGQGPEFLTYFQNEAQLEKSRLLSDRFSAERPKGSFSTLEIQRTEQGDSAMYLCASSFAQTRDKYTDMQYFGPGTRLTVL.